The 4 T cell receptor beta chains listed next were all sequenced from one sample in a study of cytotoxic CD8 clonotypes in ibrutinib-treated CLL. Here immunoSEQ multiplex PCR was the method, and the copy in TCRdb shows in-frame clones only, minus some. Of approximately 70,000 clones in the sample, about 84% were seen once. Sequences were derived from PBMCs, sampled at disease progression, from a patient treated with ibrutinib. Source of these receptors: a human donor with chronic lymphocytic leukemia.

The rearrangement joins TRBV10-3 to TRBJ1-1; D not resolved. Between the trimmed V and J ends, which lost 3 bases and 1 base, there was a span of 6 bases. Per germline, CDR1 ENHRY and CDR2 SYGVKD. CDR3 size: 13 residues. DNA of the CDR3: TGTGCCATCAGTGACAGGCAGAACACTGAAGCTTTCTTT. It is translated as CAISDRQNTEAFF.

V usage is TRBV30 and J usage is TRBJ1-3; tentatively, D is TRBD1 (6 bases). From germline, CDR1 is GTSNPN and CDR2 SVGIG (reference sequence). The CDR3 runs 16 residues. Trimming took 2 bases from V and 0 from J, leaving 14 bases between them. Written as DNA, the CDR3 is TGTGCCTGGAGTCAACAGGGATCCCTCTCTGGAAACACCATATATTTT. This encodes CAWSQQGSLSGNTIYF.

The chain links TRBV6-4 to TRBJ2-1, with unresolved D. The V and J ends lost 5 bases and 8 bases respectively, with 7 bases between them. CDR1 and CDR2 from the germline V gene are MRHNA and SNTAGT. The CDR3 spans 11 residues. The chain's CDR3 is CASSLGYEQFF. The CDR3 nucleotides read TGTGCCAGCAGTTTGGGCTATGAGCAGTTCTTC.

The gene calls are TRBV6-5 and TRBJ1-2, with 7 positions matching TRBD1. The CDR3 runs 14 residues. V was pared by 5 bases and J by 3 bases, with 6 bases of the junction left unmatched. The germline CDR1 and CDR2 sequences are MNHEY and SVGAGI. In nucleotides, the CDR3 is TGTGCCAGCAGTAAGACAGGGAAGGACTATGGCTACACCTTC. It specifies CASSKTGKDYGYTF.